The rows below give T cell receptor beta chains drawn from one sample of a study of shared clonotypes between healthy human individuals. TCRdb's copy holds only in-frame clones and misses some; the assay was immunoSEQ multiplex PCR. Of some 2 million clones in the sample, roughly 96% were seen once. Sequences were obtained from naive CD4+ T cells sorted from blood. The origin of the receptors is a man aged 18 to 29 in good health. Both conserved end residues are part of each CDR3. Fields, in order: J gene, clone size, D gene, V gene, CDR3 protein, CDR3 DNA. D genes are given only for firm matches. For some rows the clone size is stated as once, few or many, or as a class when expanded; others skip it.

J gene: TRBJ1-4
clone size: -
D gene: TRBD1
V gene: TRBV5-4
CDR3 protein: CASSLGQGDEKLFF
CDR3 DNA: TGTGCCAGCAGCTTGGGACAGGGGGATGAAAAACTGTTTTTT

J gene: TRBJ2-5
clone size: -
D gene: TRBD2
V gene: TRBV10-3
CDR3 protein: CAISDWASGRGSQETQYF
CDR3 DNA: TGTGCCATCAGTGATTGGGCTAGCGGGAGGGGGTCCCAAGAGACCCAGTACTTC

J gene: TRBJ2-1
clone size: -
D gene: TRBD1
V gene: TRBV18
CDR3 protein: CASSPGQGTLYEQFF
CDR3 DNA: TGTGCCAGCTCACCGGGACAGGGAACTTTGTATGAGCAGTTCTTC

J gene: TRBJ1-2
clone size: -
D gene: -
V gene: TRBV7-2
CDR3 protein: CASSLRLNYGYTF
CDR3 DNA: TGTGCCAGCAGCTTACGGCTGAACTATGGCTACACCTTC

J gene: TRBJ2-1
clone size: -
D gene: -
V gene: TRBV7-2
CDR3 protein: CASSWGRNEQFF
CDR3 DNA: TGTGCCAGCAGCTGGGGCCGGAATGAGCAGTTCTTC

J gene: TRBJ1-4
clone size: -
D gene: -
V gene: TRBV6-6
CDR3 protein: CASSPRGPGNEKLFF
CDR3 DNA: TGTGCCAGCAGTCCCCGGGGGCCCGGTAATGAAAAACTGTTTTTT

J gene: TRBJ2-1
clone size: -
D gene: -
V gene: TRBV5-1
CDR3 protein: CASSLAAASSYNEQFF
CDR3 DNA: TGCGCCAGCAGCTTGGCGGCCGCGAGCTCCTACAATGAGCAGTTCTTC

J gene: TRBJ2-5
clone size: -
D gene: -
V gene: TRBV11-2
CDR3 protein: CASSLDRETQYF
CDR3 DNA: TGTGCCAGCAGCTTAGATAGGGAGACCCAGTACTTC

J gene: TRBJ1-4
clone size: -
D gene: TRBD1
V gene: TRBV30
CDR3 protein: CAWGRDRVNEKLFF
CDR3 DNA: TGTGCCTGGGGCCGGGACAGGGTTAATGAAAAACTGTTTTTT

J gene: TRBJ2-3
clone size: few
D gene: TRBD2
V gene: TRBV29-1
CDR3 protein: CSVPLAGSVADTQYF
CDR3 DNA: TGCAGCGTACCATTAGCGGGCTCGGTGGCAGATACGCAGTATTTT

J gene: TRBJ2-7
clone size: -
D gene: TRBD2
V gene: TRBV19
CDR3 protein: CASSIDTWTRSEQYF
CDR3 DNA: TGTGCCAGTAGTATAGATACTTGGACTAGGAGCGAGCAGTACTTC

J gene: TRBJ2-2
clone size: -
D gene: TRBD1
V gene: TRBV7-9
CDR3 protein: CASEGANTGELFF
CDR3 DNA: TGTGCCAGCGAGGGGGCTAACACCGGGGAGCTGTTTTTT

J gene: TRBJ2-7
clone size: -
D gene: -
V gene: TRBV6-1
CDR3 protein: CASSSPGLGGYEQYF
CDR3 DNA: TGTGCCAGCAGTTCCCCCGGTTTAGGGGGGTACGAGCAGTACTTC

J gene: TRBJ1-4
clone size: -
D gene: -
V gene: TRBV9
CDR3 protein: CASSAQGSEKLFF
CDR3 DNA: TGTGCCAGCAGCGCCCAGGGTTCCGAAAAACTGTTTTTT

J gene: TRBJ2-1
clone size: -
D gene: -
V gene: TRBV6-1
CDR3 protein: CASSEGSSPSYNEQFF
CDR3 DNA: TGTGCCAGCAGTGAAGGGAGTAGCCCCTCCTACAATGAGCAGTTCTTC

J gene: TRBJ2-7
clone size: -
D gene: TRBD2
V gene: TRBV7-2
CDR3 protein: CASSKGHSGRGLYEQYF
CDR3 DNA: TGTGCCAGCAGCAAAGGTCACAGCGGGAGGGGCCTTTACGAGCAGTACTTC

J gene: TRBJ2-3
clone size: -
D gene: -
V gene: TRBV5-1
CDR3 protein: CASSSRSQVTDTQYF
CDR3 DNA: TGCGCCAGCAGCTCCCGCAGCCAAGTCACAGATACGCAGTATTTT

J gene: TRBJ2-6
clone size: -
D gene: -
V gene: TRBV7-2
CDR3 protein: CASSLGSTVSGANVLTF
CDR3 DNA: TGTGCCAGCAGCTTAGGGTCGACCGTCTCTGGGGCCAACGTCCTGACTTTC

J gene: TRBJ1-6
clone size: -
D gene: -
V gene: TRBV11-2
CDR3 protein: CASSFFGDSPLHF
CDR3 DNA: TGTGCCAGCAGCTTTTTCGGGGATTCACCCCTCCACTTT

J gene: TRBJ1-1
clone size: -
D gene: TRBD1
V gene: TRBV5-4
CDR3 protein: CAVHRGANTEAFF
CDR3 DNA: TGTGCCGTTCACAGGGGCGCGAACACTGAAGCTTTCTTT

J gene: TRBJ2-3
clone size: few
D gene: -
V gene: TRBV5-1
CDR3 protein: CATTRDLGNTQYF
CDR3 DNA: TGCGCCACTACCCGGGACCTGGGAAATACGCAGTATTTT

J gene: TRBJ1-5
clone size: once
D gene: TRBD1
V gene: TRBV10-3
CDR3 protein: CAISVDRGPGQPQHF
CDR3 DNA: TGTGCCATCAGTGTGGACAGGGGGCCTGGACAGCCCCAGCATTTT

J gene: TRBJ2-7
clone size: -
D gene: -
V gene: TRBV4-3
CDR3 protein: CASSQRGEGGSYEQYF
CDR3 DNA: TGCGCCAGCAGCCAACGGGGCGAGGGGGGGTCCTACGAGCAGTACTTC

J gene: TRBJ2-1
clone size: -
D gene: TRBD2
V gene: TRBV5-1
CDR3 protein: CASSLEKGLQFF
CDR3 DNA: TGCGCCAGCAGCTTGGAGAAGGGACTACAGTTCTTC

J gene: TRBJ2-7
clone size: -
D gene: TRBD2
V gene: TRBV29-1
CDR3 protein: CSTLEASGSSHEQYF
CDR3 DNA: TGCAGCACCCTCGAGGCTAGCGGGAGTAGCCACGAGCAGTACTTC

J gene: TRBJ2-1
clone size: -
D gene: TRBD2
V gene: TRBV9
CDR3 protein: CASSVASGAYNEQFF
CDR3 DNA: TGTGCCAGCAGCGTAGCTAGCGGAGCCTACAATGAGCAGTTCTTC

J gene: TRBJ2-5
clone size: -
D gene: TRBD1
V gene: TRBV2
CDR3 protein: CASSRDRGQETQYF
CDR3 DNA: TGTGCCAGCAGTAGGGACAGGGGACAAGAGACCCAGTACTTC

J gene: TRBJ2-3
clone size: -
D gene: TRBD2
V gene: TRBV4-3
CDR3 protein: CASSPASGGGTDTQYF
CDR3 DNA: TGCGCCAGCAGCCCGGCGTCCGGGGGGGGCACAGATACGCAGTATTTT

J gene: TRBJ1-1
clone size: -
D gene: -
V gene: TRBV10-1
CDR3 protein: CASSESGVVGTEAFF
CDR3 DNA: TGCGCCAGCAGTGAGTCGGGGGTGGTAGGGACTGAAGCTTTCTTT

J gene: TRBJ2-5
clone size: -
D gene: -
V gene: TRBV5-4
CDR3 protein: CASSPRGAGETQYF
CDR3 DNA: TGTGCCAGCAGCCCCCGGGGCGCGGGGGAGACCCAGTACTTC

J gene: TRBJ2-7
clone size: -
D gene: -
V gene: TRBV5-6
CDR3 protein: CASSIFAPAEQYF
CDR3 DNA: TGTGCCAGCAGCATATTCGCCCCAGCCGAGCAGTACTTC

J gene: TRBJ1-1
clone size: -
D gene: -
V gene: TRBV2
CDR3 protein: CASNENTEAFF
CDR3 DNA: TGTGCCAGCAACGAAAACACTGAAGCTTTCTTT

J gene: TRBJ2-5
clone size: -
D gene: -
V gene: TRBV7-2
CDR3 protein: CASSAGTGQETQYF
CDR3 DNA: TGTGCCAGCAGCGCCGGGACGGGGCAAGAGACCCAGTACTTC

J gene: TRBJ2-5
clone size: -
D gene: -
V gene: TRBV2
CDR3 protein: CASSYRPAEDQETQYF
CDR3 DNA: TGTGCCAGCAGCTACCGCCCAGCCGAAGACCAAGAGACCCAGTACTTC

J gene: TRBJ2-1
clone size: -
D gene: TRBD2
V gene: TRBV6-1
CDR3 protein: CASRLAGVNEQFF
CDR3 DNA: TGTGCCAGCCGACTAGCGGGAGTCAATGAGCAGTTCTTC

J gene: TRBJ1-2
clone size: -
D gene: TRBD1
V gene: TRBV5-8
CDR3 protein: CASSLSTGGSGWGYGYTF
CDR3 DNA: TGTGCCAGCAGCTTGAGTACAGGGGGCTCCGGCTGGGGATATGGCTACACCTTC

J gene: TRBJ2-5
clone size: -
D gene: TRBD1
V gene: TRBV19
CDR3 protein: CASSIMGQGGETQYF
CDR3 DNA: TGTGCCAGTAGTATAATGGGACAGGGGGGTGAGACCCAGTACTTC

J gene: TRBJ2-7
clone size: once
D gene: -
V gene: TRBV5-1
CDR3 protein: CASSLQGSINYEQYF
CDR3 DNA: TGCGCCAGCAGCCTGCAGGGGTCGATAAACTACGAGCAGTACTTC

J gene: TRBJ2-7
clone size: -
D gene: -
V gene: TRBV7-9
CDR3 protein: CASSSGMSEQYF
CDR3 DNA: TGTGCCAGCAGCTCCGGGATGAGTGAGCAGTACTTC

J gene: TRBJ1-1
clone size: -
D gene: -
V gene: TRBV6-1
CDR3 protein: CASRAGTEAFF
CDR3 DNA: TGTGCCAGCAGGGCCGGGACAGAAGCTTTCTTT

J gene: TRBJ2-1
clone size: -
D gene: -
V gene: TRBV4-3
CDR3 protein: CASSAGTPGSSYNEQFF
CDR3 DNA: TGCGCCAGCAGCGCTGGGACACCGGGGAGCTCCTACAATGAGCAGTTCTTC

J gene: TRBJ1-1
clone size: -
D gene: TRBD1
V gene: TRBV28
CDR3 protein: CASSLSGGTTRAFF
CDR3 DNA: TGTGCCAGCAGTTTATCAGGGGGAACAACTAGGGCTTTCTTT

J gene: TRBJ2-1
clone size: -
D gene: TRBD2
V gene: TRBV5-1
CDR3 protein: CASSLAPRGGYSYNEQFF
CDR3 DNA: TGCGCCAGCAGCTTGGCCCCTCGCGGGGGATACTCCTACAATGAGCAGTTCTTC

J gene: TRBJ2-2
clone size: -
D gene: -
V gene: TRBV27
CDR3 protein: CASLSGAGELFF
CDR3 DNA: TGTGCCAGCCTATCCGGGGCCGGGGAGCTGTTTTTT

J gene: TRBJ1-1
clone size: once
D gene: -
V gene: TRBV30
CDR3 protein: CAYEGYGIEAFF
CDR3 DNA: TGTGCCTATGAGGGTTACGGCATTGAAGCTTTCTTT

J gene: TRBJ2-4
clone size: -
D gene: -
V gene: TRBV18
CDR3 protein: CASSPLVVQGKNIQYF
CDR3 DNA: TGTGCCAGCTCACCCCTCGTGGTTCAGGGGAAAAACATTCAGTACTTC

J gene: TRBJ2-5
clone size: -
D gene: TRBD2
V gene: TRBV27
CDR3 protein: CASSYSTSGGAETQYF
CDR3 DNA: TGTGCCAGCAGTTACTCGACTAGCGGGGGGGCGGAGACCCAGTACTTC

J gene: TRBJ1-1
clone size: -
D gene: -
V gene: TRBV7-2
CDR3 protein: CASSPRVVFSFTEAFF
CDR3 DNA: TGTGCCAGCAGCCCCAGGGTTGTGTTTTCTTTCACTGAAGCTTTCTTT

J gene: TRBJ1-6
clone size: -
D gene: -
V gene: TRBV2
CDR3 protein: CASSARGALESPLHF
CDR3 DNA: TGTGCCAGCAGTGCTCGTGGGGCGTTGGAATCACCCCTCCACTTT

J gene: TRBJ2-5
clone size: -
D gene: TRBD1
V gene: TRBV7-9
CDR3 protein: CASTVGPAGQGNQETQYF
CDR3 DNA: TGTGCCAGCACCGTAGGCCCCGCGGGACAGGGGAACCAAGAGACCCAGTACTTC

J gene: TRBJ1-5
clone size: -
D gene: -
V gene: TRBV4-2
CDR3 protein: CASSQEFRQPYQPQHF
CDR3 DNA: TGTGCCAGCAGCCAAGAATTTCGGCAGCCGTATCAGCCCCAGCATTTT

J gene: TRBJ1-2
clone size: -
D gene: -
V gene: TRBV5-4
CDR3 protein: CASSFGGETYGYTF
CDR3 DNA: TGTGCCAGCAGCTTTGGAGGGGAGACCTATGGCTACACCTTC

J gene: TRBJ2-7
clone size: -
D gene: TRBD1
V gene: TRBV2
CDR3 protein: CASSRQGTRYEQYF
CDR3 DNA: TGTGCCAGCAGTCGACAGGGAACGAGGTACGAGCAGTACTTC

J gene: TRBJ1-6
clone size: -
D gene: -
V gene: TRBV10-1
CDR3 protein: CASSPGILGSPLHF
CDR3 DNA: TGCGCCAGCAGCCCCGGGATCCTCGGTTCACCCCTCCACTTT